This passage covers 26 T cell receptor beta chains from one sample sequenced in a study of T cell responses to AZD1222 COVID-19 vaccine. Sequenced by immunoSEQ multiplex PCR; TCRdb stores in-frame clones only, minus some. The data show roughly 160,000 clones, around 92% seen once. The input for sequencing was peripheral blood, taken 28 days after the second AZD1222 dose. The receptors were gathered from an adult who received the AZD1222 COVID-19 vaccine.

This chain connects TRBV6-2 or TRBV6-3 to TRBJ2-1; 12 positions agree with TRBD2. The CDR3 loop spans 15 amino acids. Germline CDR1 reads MNHEY; CDR2 reads SVGEGT. The trim removed 1 base at V and 7 bases at J, leaving 2 bases unmatched. The CDR3 nucleotides are TGTGCCAGCAGTTACTGGGGGACTAGCGGGAATGAGCAGTTCTTC. Translation gives CASSYWGTSGNEQFF.

The rearrangement links TRBV30 to TRBJ2-2; D gene ambiguous. Trimming pared 0 bases from V and 0 bases from J, leaving 5 bases between. CDR3 length equals 14 residues. Germline values: CDR1 GTSNPN, CDR2 SVGIG (reference sequence). CDR3 nucleotides: TGTGCCTGGAGTGTACGCTCGAACACCGGGGAGCTGTTTTTT. Amino acids: CAWSVRSNTGELFF.

The chain employs TRBV28 and TRBJ1-1; D is unresolved. Trimming cost V 2 bases and J 0 bases, with 1 base left between them. Germline CDR1 MDHEN, CDR2 SYDVKM. The CDR3 extends over 12 amino acids. CDR3 protein: CASSLVNTEAFF. In DNA form, the CDR3 reads TGTGCCAGCAGTTTAGTGAACACTGAAGCTTTCTTT.

The chain employs TRBV3-1 (or the pseudogene TRBV3-2) and TRBJ2-1, with unresolved D. Trimming took 6 bases from V and 3 from J, leaving 9 bases between them. There are 13 residues in the CDR3. Germline values: CDR1 LGHDT, CDR2 YNNKEL (reference sequence). The CDR3 nucleotides read TGTGCCAGCAGTCAATCGGTCTACAATGAGCAGTTCTTC. Protein sequence: CASSQSVYNEQFF.

The V gene is TRBV30, the J gene TRBJ1-6; D gene ambiguous. V lost 2 bases, J lost 0 bases, and 8 bases lay in between. The V gene's germline CDR1 is GTSNPN and CDR2 SVGIG (reference sequence). CDR3 length equals 15 residues. DNA for the CDR3: TGTGCCTGGAGTCATCTTTACTCCTATAATTCACCCCTCCACTTT. Its translation is CAWSHLYSYNSPLHF.

This chain links TRBV28 with TRBJ2-7; 7 bases map to TRBD1. The germline CDR1 and CDR2 sequences are MDHEN and SYDVKM. Trimming removed 6 bases from V and 0 bases from J; junction bases left unmatched: 14. This CDR3 has 17 residues. The CDR3 region has the DNA TGTGCCAGCAGCGGGCCTCGGGACAGAATCCTCTCCTACGAGCAGTACTTC. Translating gives CASSGPRDRILSYEQYF.

V and J are TRBV19 and TRBJ1-1, with no clear D. The length of the CDR3 is 10 residues. The germline gives CDR1 LNHDA, CDR2 SQIVND (reference sequence). V was cut by 9 bases and J by 6 bases, with 8 bases left in between. The CDR3 region has the DNA TGTGCCAGCGGATGGGCTGAAGCTTTCTTT. Translating it yields CASGWAEAFF.

This chain joins TRBV24-1 and TRBJ1-1; a weak D match, TRBD1 (5 bases). The CDR3 spans 14 residues. Germline loops: CDR1 KGHDR, CDR2 SFDVKD. The V end was cut by 7 bases, the J end by 1 base, with 12 bases between. The CDR3 coding sequence is TGTGCCACCAGAGTTTTTGGGGGGAACACTGAAGCTTTCTTT. Encoded protein: CATRVFGGNTEAFF.

The V and J genes are TRBV30 and TRBJ1-1, with TRBD1 as a possible D gene (6 bases). V was cut by 0 bases and J by 4 bases, with 15 bases left in between. The germline gives CDR1 GTSNPN, CDR2 SVGIG (reference sequence). The CDR3 has 15 residues. The CDR3 is CAWSVFQRGGTEAFF. The CDR3 region has the DNA TGTGCCTGGAGTGTCTTTCAGCGAGGGGGCACTGAAGCTTTCTTT.

The chain employs TRBV4-1 and TRBJ2-1; D gene ambiguous. The length of the CDR3 is 17 residues. Trimming pared 0 bases from V and 3 bases from J, leaving 15 bases between. Germline CDR1 reads MGHRA; CDR2 reads YSYEKL. The CDR3 is CASSQDREGRIYNEQFF. CDR3 sequence (DNA): TGCGCCAGCAGCCAAGATAGGGAAGGAAGGATCTACAATGAGCAGTTCTTC.

V gene TRBV11-2 combines with J gene TRBJ2-5; 8 nucleotides agree with TRBD1. Germline loops: CDR1 SGHAT, CDR2 FQNNGV. V shed 4 bases, J shed 1 base, and the junction held 8 bases outside the gene matches. The CDR3 runs 16 residues. The CDR3 nucleotides are TGTGCCAGCAGCTCCGGGACAGGAAGATTCCAAGAGACCCAGTACTTC. Its translation: CASSSGTGRFQETQYF.

The chain employs TRBV6-1 and TRBJ2-7; TRBD1 or TRBD2 may be the D gene (5 bases each). V shed 3 bases and J shed 5 bases, with 17 bases lying between them. This CDR3 has 15 residues. Germline values: CDR1 MNHNS, CDR2 SASEGT. CDR3 bases: TGTGCCAGCAGTGACGGTGTTGGGGGAAGCGACGAGCAGTACTTC. It codes for CASSDGVGGSDEQYF.

This chain joins TRBV4-1 and TRBJ2-5; tentative D call: TRBD1 (6 bases). Germline V gives CDR1 MGHRA, CDR2 YSYEKL. There are 17 residues in the CDR3. V lost 0 bases and J 1 base, leaving 15 bases between the germline ends. Here the CDR3 reads CASSQDGDTPAQETQYF. CDR3 nucleotides: TGCGCCAGCAGCCAAGACGGGGACACTCCCGCCCAAGAGACCCAGTACTTC.

The rearrangement links TRBV29-1 to TRBJ2-3; the D gene is possibly TRBD1 (5 bases). Germline V gene sequence: CDR1 SQVTM, CDR2 ANQGSEA. The CDR3 runs to 13 residues. V lost 6 bases and J lost 1, with 11 bases in between. In DNA form, the CDR3 reads TGCAGCGTAAGGGGCGTGGGCACAGATACGCAGTATTTT. Its protein is CSVRGVGTDTQYF.

The chain has TRBV19 and TRBJ1-5, with D possibly being TRBD1 (5 bases). Deletions cut 5 bases from V and 4 bases from J, with 12 bases between. Germline-derived CDR1 and CDR2 are LNHDA and SQIVND (reference sequence). The CDR3 has 14 amino acids. CDR3 sequence: CASSDRTQNQPQHF. The CDR3 DNA reads TGTGCCAGTAGTGACCGGACACAAAATCAGCCCCAGCATTTT.

V and J are TRBV7-2 and TRBJ1-1; D unclear. The CDR3 consists of 15 residues. CDR1 is SGHTA and CDR2 is FQGNSA in the germline V gene. V was clipped by 5 bases and J by 2 bases, with 15 bases between them. The CDR3 spells CASSPHGRINTEAFF. The CDR3 DNA sequence: TGTGCCAGCAGCCCCCATGGGCGTATAAACACTGAAGCTTTCTTT.

The chain recombines TRBV12-3 or TRBV12-4 with TRBJ1-2; TRBD1 agrees at 7 bases. V trimming: 4 bases; J trimming: 6 bases; junction bases outside the gene matches: 5. This CDR3 comprises 13 residues. DNA for the CDR3: TGTGCCAGCAGTTCCTACGACAGGGATGGCTACACCTTC. It codes for CASSSYDRDGYTF.

V usage is TRBV30 and J usage is TRBJ2-7; 10 nucleotides line up with TRBD1. This CDR3 contains 13 residues. Germline V gives CDR1 GTSNPN, CDR2 SVGIG (reference sequence). Trimming cost V 1 base and J 6 bases; bases outside gene matches: 3. The CDR3 bases are TGTGCCTGGAGTGGACAGGGGGCGAGCGAGCAGTACTTC. Protein sequence: CAWSGQGASEQYF.

The gene calls are TRBV19 and TRBJ1-6; D is unclear. Germline CDR1 is LNHDA and CDR2 is SQIVND (reference sequence). This CDR3 comprises 12 residues. Trimming cost V 3 bases and J 8 bases, with 5 bases left between them. As DNA, the CDR3 is TGTGCCAGTAGTATGGTCTATTCACCCCTCCACTTT. It specifies CASSMVYSPLHF. The variable domain in full, completed from reference TRBV19 and TRBJ1-6, reads DGGITQSPKYLFRKEGQNVTLSCEQNLNHDAMYWYRQDPGQGLRLIYYSQIVNDFQKGDIAEGYSVSREKKESFPLTVTSAQKNPTAFYLCASSMVYSPLHFGNGTRLTVT.

The V and J genes are TRBV5-4 and TRBJ2-2, with TRBD1 matching over 8 bases. CDR3 size: 15 residues. The V gene's germline CDR1 is SGHNT and CDR2 YYREEE (reference sequence). Losses at the gene ends were 3 bases for V and 6 bases for J; bases not matched to a gene: 7. The CDR3 sequence is CASSSGTGVAGELFF. DNA of the CDR3: TGTGCCAGCAGCTCGGGGACAGGTGTTGCCGGGGAGCTGTTTTTT.

The J gene is TRBJ2-2, the V gene TRBV5-8; no clear D gene. V was trimmed by 3 bases and J by 4 bases, leaving 16 bases between them. CDR3 length equals 16 residues. From germline, CDR1 is SGHTS and CDR2 YDEGEE. This CDR3 is CASSWEPSTRTGELFF. The CDR3 region has the DNA TGTGCCAGCAGCTGGGAACCCTCAACCCGCACCGGGGAGCTGTTTTTT.

The chain is built from TRBV30 and TRBJ1-5, with a weak D call TRBD1 (5 bases). The V end lost 5 bases, the J end lost 4 bases, and 12 bases lay between the germline ends. The CDR3 spans 13 residues. CDR1 and CDR2 from the germline V gene are GTSNPN and SVGIG (reference sequence). The CDR3 DNA reads as TGTGCCTGGTCTGGGACGGAGAATCAGCCCCAGCATTTT. As protein: CAWSGTENQPQHF.

The rearrangement joins TRBV7-6 to TRBJ1-1; D may be TRBD1 (5 bases). The CDR3 has 13 amino acids. V gave up 5 bases and J gave up 4 bases, with 11 bases separating them. The germline gives CDR1 SGHVS, CDR2 FNYEAQ. This CDR3 reads CASSPWGGTEAFF. CDR3 nucleotide sequence: TGTGCCAGCAGCCCATGGGGGGGCACTGAAGCTTTCTTT.

The genes are TRBV19 and TRBJ1-5; maybe TRBD1 (5 bases). Germline V lookup: CDR1 LNHDA, CDR2 SQIVND (reference sequence). Trimming removed 0 bases at V and 6 bases at J, with 12 bases between. The CDR3 consists of 15 residues. The CDR3 sequence is CASSIDGREGQPQHF. Written as DNA, the CDR3 is TGTGCCAGTAGTATAGATGGCAGGGAGGGTCAGCCCCAGCATTTT.

V and J are TRBV6-5 and TRBJ1-1; possible D gene TRBD1, 6 bases. Germline values: CDR1 MNHEY, CDR2 SVGAGI. This CDR3 region has 16 residues. With 0 bases removed from V and 2 bases from J, the gap between germline ends came to 13 bases. As DNA, the CDR3 is TGTGCCAGCAGTTACTCAGACAGGACCCTCAACACTGAAGCTTTCTTT. Translation: CASSYSDRTLNTEAFF.

This chain joins TRBV3-1 (or the pseudogene TRBV3-2) and TRBJ1-6; 7 nucleotides line up with TRBD1. Unmatched junction bases numbered 4, after V lost 4 bases and J lost 10 bases. Germline loops: CDR1 LGHDT, CDR2 YNNKEL (reference sequence). The CDR3 is 13 amino acids. CDR3 sequence: CASSPTGVSPLHF. The CDR3 DNA reads as TGTGCCAGCAGCCCCACAGGGGTGTCACCCCTCCACTTT.